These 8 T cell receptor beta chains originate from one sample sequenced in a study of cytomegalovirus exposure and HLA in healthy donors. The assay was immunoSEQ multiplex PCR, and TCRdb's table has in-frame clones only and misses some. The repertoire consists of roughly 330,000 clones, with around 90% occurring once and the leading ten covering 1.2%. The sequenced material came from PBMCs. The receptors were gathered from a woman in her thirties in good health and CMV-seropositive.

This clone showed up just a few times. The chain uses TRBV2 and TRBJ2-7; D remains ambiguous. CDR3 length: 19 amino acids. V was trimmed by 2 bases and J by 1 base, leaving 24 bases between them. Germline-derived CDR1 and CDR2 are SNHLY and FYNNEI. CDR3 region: CASSEIELERPGYSYEQYF. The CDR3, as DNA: TGTGCCAGCAGTGAAATTGAACTTGAGAGGCCAGGATATTCCTACGAGCAGTACTTC.

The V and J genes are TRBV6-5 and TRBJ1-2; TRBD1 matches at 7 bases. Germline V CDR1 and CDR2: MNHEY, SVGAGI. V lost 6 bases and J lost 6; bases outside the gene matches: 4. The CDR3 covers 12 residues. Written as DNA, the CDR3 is TGTGCCAGCAGGCGGGACAGACATGGCTACACCTTC. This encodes CASRRDRHGYTF.

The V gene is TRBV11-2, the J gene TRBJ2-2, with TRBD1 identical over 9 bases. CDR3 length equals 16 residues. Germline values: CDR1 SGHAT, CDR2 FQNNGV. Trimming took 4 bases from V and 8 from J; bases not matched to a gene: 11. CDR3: CASSWVPGTGLGELFF. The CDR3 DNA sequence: TGTGCCAGCAGCTGGGTACCCGGGACAGGGCTAGGGGAGCTGTTTTTT.

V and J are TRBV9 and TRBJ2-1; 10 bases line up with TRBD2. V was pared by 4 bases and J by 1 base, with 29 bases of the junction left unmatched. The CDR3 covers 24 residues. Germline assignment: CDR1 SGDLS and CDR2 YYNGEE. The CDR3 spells CASSFPVGGQFGLAGVPSYNEQFF. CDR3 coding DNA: TGTGCCAGCAGCTTCCCAGTTGGGGGACAGTTCGGGCTAGCGGGAGTTCCGTCCTACAATGAGCAGTTCTTC.

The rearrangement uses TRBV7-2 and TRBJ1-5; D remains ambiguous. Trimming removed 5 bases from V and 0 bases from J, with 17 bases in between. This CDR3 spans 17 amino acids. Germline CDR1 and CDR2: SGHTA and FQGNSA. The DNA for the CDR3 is TGTGCCAGCAGCAAAATGGGCCGGACGGATAGCAATCAGCCCCAGCATTTT. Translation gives CASSKMGRTDSNQPQHF. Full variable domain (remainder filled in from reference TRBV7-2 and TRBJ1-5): GAGVSQSPSNKVTEKGKDVELRCDPISGHTALYWYRQSLGQGLEFLIYFQGNSAPDKSGLPSDRFSAERTGGSVSTLTIQRTQQEDSAVYLCASSKMGRTDSNQPQHFGDGTRLSIL.

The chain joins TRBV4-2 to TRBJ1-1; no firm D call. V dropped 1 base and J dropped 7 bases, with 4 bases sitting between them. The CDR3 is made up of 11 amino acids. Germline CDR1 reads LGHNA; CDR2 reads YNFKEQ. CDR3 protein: CASSQGVEAFF. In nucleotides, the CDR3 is TGTGCCAGCAGCCAAGGGGTTGAAGCTTTCTTT.

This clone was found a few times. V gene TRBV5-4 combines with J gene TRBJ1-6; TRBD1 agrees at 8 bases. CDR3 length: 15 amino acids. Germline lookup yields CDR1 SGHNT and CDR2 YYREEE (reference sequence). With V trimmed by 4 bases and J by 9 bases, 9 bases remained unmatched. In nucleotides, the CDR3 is TGTGCCAGCAGCCCGACAGGGGAGATCGGTTCACCCCTCCACTTT. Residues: CASSPTGEIGSPLHF.

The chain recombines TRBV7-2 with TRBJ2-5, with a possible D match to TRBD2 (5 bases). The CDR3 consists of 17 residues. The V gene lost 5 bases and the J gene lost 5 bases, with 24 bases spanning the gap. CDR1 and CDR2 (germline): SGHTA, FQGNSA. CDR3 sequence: CASSVRENGWVAETQYF. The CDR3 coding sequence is TGTGCCAGCAGCGTTCGGGAAAACGGCTGGGTGGCCGAGACCCAGTACTTC.